This T cell receptor (beta chain) comes out of a study of T cell repertoires in cytomegalovirus infection. Background on the study: Signatures in public TCR beta sequences pointed to both CMV infection and matching HLA type.

TCRdb processed the reads anew with MiXCR; each CDR3 protein has one entry. Altogether 250,000 to 300,000 distinct CDR3 sequences are present, roughly 24% being singletons, with the ten largest covering approximately 13%. This clonotype was seen repeatedly, ten times or more. The clonotype comes from a human donor in good health (CMV status not recorded). Some clones in this sample may be carry-over from other donors' samples. Sequenced: PBMCs.

CDR3 in DNA: TGTGCCAGCAGCCCGGGACGGAAAGCAACTAATGAAAAACTGTTTTTT. This codes for CASSPGRKATNEKLFF. The chain links TRBV28 to TRBJ1-4, with a weak D call TRBD1 (5 bases). CDR1 and CDR2 (germline): MDHEN, SYDVKM. The CDR3 has 16 amino acids. Trimming took 6 bases from V and 0 from J, leaving 14 bases between them.